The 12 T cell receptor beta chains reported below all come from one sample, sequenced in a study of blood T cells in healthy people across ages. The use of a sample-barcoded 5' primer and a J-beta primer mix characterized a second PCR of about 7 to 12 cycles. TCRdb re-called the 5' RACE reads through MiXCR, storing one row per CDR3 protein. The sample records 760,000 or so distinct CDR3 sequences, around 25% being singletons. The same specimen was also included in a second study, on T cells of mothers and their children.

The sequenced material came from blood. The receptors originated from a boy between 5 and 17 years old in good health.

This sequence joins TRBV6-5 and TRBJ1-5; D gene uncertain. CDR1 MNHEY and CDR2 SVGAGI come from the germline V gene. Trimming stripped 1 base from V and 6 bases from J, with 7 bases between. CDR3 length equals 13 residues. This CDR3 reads CASSYLPGQPQHF. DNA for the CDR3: TGTGCCAGCAGTTACTTACCCGGTCAGCCCCAGCATTTT.

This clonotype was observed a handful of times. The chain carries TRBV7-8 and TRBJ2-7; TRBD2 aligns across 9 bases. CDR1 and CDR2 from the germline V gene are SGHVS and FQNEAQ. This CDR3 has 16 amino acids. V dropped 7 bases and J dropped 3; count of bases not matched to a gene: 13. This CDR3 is CASTGWGETSGYEQYF. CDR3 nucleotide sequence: TGTGCCAGCACCGGATGGGGGGAGACTAGCGGCTACGAGCAGTACTTC.

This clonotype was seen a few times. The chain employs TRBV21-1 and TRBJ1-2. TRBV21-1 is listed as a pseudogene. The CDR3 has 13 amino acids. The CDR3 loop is CASSKGQTYGYTF. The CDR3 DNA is TGTGCCAGCAGCAAAGGCCAGACCTATGGCTACACCTTC.

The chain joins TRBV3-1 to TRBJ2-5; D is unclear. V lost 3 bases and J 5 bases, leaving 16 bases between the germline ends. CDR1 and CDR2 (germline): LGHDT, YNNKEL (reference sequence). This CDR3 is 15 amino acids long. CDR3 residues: CASSHRVPSRETQYF. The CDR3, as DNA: TGTGCCAGCAGCCACCGGGTCCCCTCCCGGGAGACCCAGTACTTC.

The CDR3 protein is CGSSFGVGGPYNEQFF. In DNA, the CDR3 is TGTGGTAGCAGCTTCGGCGTGGGGGGGCCCTACAATGAGCAGTTCTTC. This chain links TRBV7-7 with TRBJ2-1; D is possibly TRBD2 (7 bases). Germline CDR1 SSHAT, CDR2 FNYEAQ (reference sequence). The CDR3 is 16 amino acids.

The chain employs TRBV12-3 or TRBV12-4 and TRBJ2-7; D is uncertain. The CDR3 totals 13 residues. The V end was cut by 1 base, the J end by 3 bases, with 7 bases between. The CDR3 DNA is TGTGCCAGCAGTTTAGGAAACAACTACGAGCAGTACTTC. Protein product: CASSLGNNYEQYF.

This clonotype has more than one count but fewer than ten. CDR3 nucleotides: TGCGCCAGCAGCTCTCAACCCGCCTCCGGGGAGCTGTTTTTT. Its protein is CASSSQPASGELFF. The rearrangement joins TRBV4-1 to TRBJ2-2; no reliable D call. The CDR3 runs 14 residues. Per germline, CDR1 MGHRA and CDR2 YSYEKL. The V gene lost 5 bases and the J gene lost 6 bases, with 13 bases spanning the gap.

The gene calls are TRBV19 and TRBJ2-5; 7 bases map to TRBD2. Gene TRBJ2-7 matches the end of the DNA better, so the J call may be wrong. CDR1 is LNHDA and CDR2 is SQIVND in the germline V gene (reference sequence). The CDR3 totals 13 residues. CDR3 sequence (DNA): TGTGCCAGTAGTATACTGGGCGGGGGCGAGCAGTACTTC. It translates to CASSILGGGEQYF.

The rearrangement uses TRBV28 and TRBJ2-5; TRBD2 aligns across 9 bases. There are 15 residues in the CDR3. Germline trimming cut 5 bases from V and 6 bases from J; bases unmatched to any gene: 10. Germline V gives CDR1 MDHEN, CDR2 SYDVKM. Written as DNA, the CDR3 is TGTGCCAGCAGTCCCCGTAGCGGGAGCAGGAAGACCCAGTACTTC. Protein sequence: CASSPRSGSRKTQYF.

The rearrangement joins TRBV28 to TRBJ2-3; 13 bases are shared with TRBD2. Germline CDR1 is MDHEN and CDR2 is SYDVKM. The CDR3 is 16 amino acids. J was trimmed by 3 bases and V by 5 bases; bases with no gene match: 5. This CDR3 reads CASSPGLAGETDTQYF. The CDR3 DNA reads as TGTGCCAGCAGTCCTGGACTAGCGGGAGAGACAGATACGCAGTATTTT.

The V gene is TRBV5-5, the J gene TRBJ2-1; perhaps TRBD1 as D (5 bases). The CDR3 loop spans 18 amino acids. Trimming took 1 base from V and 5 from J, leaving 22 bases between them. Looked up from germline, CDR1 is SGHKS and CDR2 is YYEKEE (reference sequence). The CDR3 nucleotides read TGTGCCAGCAGCTTGAGGGCAGGGTTGGGTATCAGGAACAATGAGCAGTTCTTC. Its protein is CASSLRAGLGIRNNEQFF.

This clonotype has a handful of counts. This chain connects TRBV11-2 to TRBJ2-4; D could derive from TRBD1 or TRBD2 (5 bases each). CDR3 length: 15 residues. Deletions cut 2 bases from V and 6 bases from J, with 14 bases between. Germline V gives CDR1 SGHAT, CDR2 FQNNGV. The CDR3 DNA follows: TGTGCCAGCAGCTTACAATCTGGGACCTTAAACATTCAGTACTTC. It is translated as CASSLQSGTLNIQYF.